This TCR beta chain was profiled in a study of blood T cell repertoires in COVID-19. The participants were between about 18 and 100 years old and came from 24 US areas. Cohort assignment relied on participant-reported clinical history. Germline V gene lookup returns CDR1 MNHEY and CDR2 SMNVEV (reference sequence). The CDR3 runs to 13 residues. The assay was immunoSEQ multiplex PCR, and TCRdb's table has in-frame clones only and misses some. The repertoire holds 150,000 or so clones, with about 90% as singletons. The sequencing input was PBMCs or T cells enriched from blood (not recorded which). The V gene is TRBV27, the J gene TRBJ2-1, with 7 bases lining up with TRBD2. This receptor was obtained from a woman in her 40s who had been exposed to COVID-19. DNA of the CDR3: TGTGCTGTGAGGACTAGTGCTGTCAATGAGCAGTTCTTC. Amino acids: CAVRTSAVNEQFF.